This entry is about one TCR beta chain. The antigen this receptor binds is unknown. No qualities accompany the bases; no much larger clone lies one base away. The data derive from a study of blood T cell repertoires in COVID-19 (dated by TCRdb to between 2020 and 2021). Study-level background: Samples from collaborators originated in the United States, Italy and Spain and spanned both the acute and convalescent phases of COVID-19. The repertoires were released in a freely available public database intended as a resource for research on the immune response to SARS-CoV-2. Samples came from the ongoing ImmuneRACE study (first 160 participants) plus 1,254 subjects from 6 global collaborators. The material from the prospective study consisted of cDNA or gDNA derived from T cells, B-cell-depleted T cells, or PBMCs. The sample metadata nearly always contained a de-identified subject ID, COVID-19 status, age in years and sex. Where available, HLA class I and class II types were taken from metadata supplied by the sample provider and were not determined by assay-based typing. The dataset comprised deeply sampled blood TCRbeta repertoires from subjects exposed to, actively infected with, or recovered from COVID-19. The investigation overall reported the following: How much clinical and demographic metadata was included differed by source and by participant, and the metadata was provided uncurated.

Collaborating institutions collected whole blood in K2EDTA tubes following their own protocols. For TCRbeta analysis, collaborators shipped samples as frozen whole blood, isolated PBMCs, or DNA extracted from either of those sample types. The CDR3 contains 14 residues, cysteine and phenylalanine counted. Left in the record is the CDR3 DNA by itself, 42 bases read in frame from the first base. Between the V and J ends, shortened by 8 bases and 2 bases respectively, the junction contains 15 bases. The germline V gene sets CDR1 to SNHLY and CDR2 to FYNNEI. The immunoSEQ Assay, a bias-controlled multiplex PCR, was used to amplify TCRbeta CDR3 regions from genomic DNA. For the original study's pipeline: Within the assay, amplification of reference gene primers was used to estimate how many nucleated cells each sample contained. Sequence reads were collapsed and filtered to measure the absolute abundance of every unique TCRbeta CDR3 rearrangement. For each sample, productive Simpson clonality was calculated as the square root of Simpson's diversity index over productive rearrangements. The immuneACCESS repertoire file appears here via TCRdb, limited to in-frame rearrangements. These files lack a portion of the clones; in checked studies, under half of the deficit traces to unresolved V genes, and the cause of the others is not known. V, J and clone size are those of that table, while D and trimming were read from the DNA. The sample table shows fewer than 250,000 clones, and about four fifths are seen once. More than 4% of the sample lies in the top ten.

The chain is assembled from TRBV2 and TRBJ2-5; the D gene is unclear. Input material: peripheral blood. This sequence was found in a man aged 45-65 years with acute or convalescent COVID-19. The CDR3 region has the sequence CASSLNSNQETQYF. The nucleotides read TGTGCCAGCTCTCTTAACTCCAATCAAGAGACCCAGTACTTC.